This section outlines one T cell receptor beta chain sequence together with its context. Its antigen is undetermined. The source of the sample is a study of OX40 agonist ivuxolimab in advanced cancers. Study as a whole: Ivuxolimab, an antibody acting as an agonist of OX40 (CD134), was used to treat patients. Across the patients, intravenous ivuxolimab was delivered every 2 weeks at 0.01 to 10 mg/kg. Three partial responders included one hepatocellular carcinoma patient and two cutaneous melanoma patients.

Germline loops: CDR1 GTSNPN, CDR2 SVGIG (reference sequence). Losses at the gene ends were 2 bases for V and 3 bases for J; bases not matched to a gene: 5. The CDR3 loop spans 15 amino acids. Study-level results: No determination was made of the antigen specificity of the expanded peripheral T cells.

Profiled with immunoSEQ multiplex PCR; TCRdb holds only in-frame clones, not every one. The table has about 77,000 clones, more than 65% seen once. V gene TRBV30 combines with J gene TRBJ1-5, with 9 positions matching TRBD1. The starting material was CD4+ or CD8+ T cells sorted from blood, obtained in a trial of the OX40 agonist ivuxolimab. The clonotype comes from an adult with an advanced solid tumor such as melanoma, head and neck, liver or kidney cancer. CDR3: CAWSYRGPVNQPQHF. The CDR3 region has the DNA TGTGCCTGGAGTTACAGGGGGCCAGTCAATCAGCCCCAGCATTTT.